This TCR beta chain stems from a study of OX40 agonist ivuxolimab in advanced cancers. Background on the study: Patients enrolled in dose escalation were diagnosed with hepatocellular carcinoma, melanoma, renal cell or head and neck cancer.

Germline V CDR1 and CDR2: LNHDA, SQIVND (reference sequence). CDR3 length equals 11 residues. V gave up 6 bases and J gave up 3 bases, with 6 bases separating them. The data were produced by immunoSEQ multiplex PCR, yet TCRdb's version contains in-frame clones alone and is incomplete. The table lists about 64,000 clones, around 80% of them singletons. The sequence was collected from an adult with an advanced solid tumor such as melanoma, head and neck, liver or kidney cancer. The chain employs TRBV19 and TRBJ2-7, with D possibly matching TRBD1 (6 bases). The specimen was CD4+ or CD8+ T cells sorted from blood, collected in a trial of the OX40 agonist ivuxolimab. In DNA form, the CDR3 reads TGTGCCAGTAGCAGGGGCTACGAGCAGTACTTC. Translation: CASSRGYEQYF.